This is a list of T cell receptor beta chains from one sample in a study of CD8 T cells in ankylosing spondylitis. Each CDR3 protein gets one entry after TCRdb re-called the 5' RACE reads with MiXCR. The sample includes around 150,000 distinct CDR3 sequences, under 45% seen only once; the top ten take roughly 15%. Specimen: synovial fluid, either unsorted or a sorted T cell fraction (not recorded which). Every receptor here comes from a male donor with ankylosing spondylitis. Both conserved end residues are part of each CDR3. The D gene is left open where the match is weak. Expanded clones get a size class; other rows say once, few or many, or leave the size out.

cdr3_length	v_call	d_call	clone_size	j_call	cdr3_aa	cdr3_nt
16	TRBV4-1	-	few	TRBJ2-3	CASSQDEVAGADTQYF	TGCGCCAGCAGCCAAGATGAGGTAGCCGGAGCAGATACGCAGTATTTT
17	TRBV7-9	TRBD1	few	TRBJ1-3	CASSTLADRGEGNTIYF	TGTGCCAGCAGCACCCTTGCCGACAGGGGGGAAGGAAACACCATATATTTT
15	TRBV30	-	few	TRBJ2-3	CAWSDQGLATDTQYF	TGTGCCTGGAGTGACCAGGGGTTAGCAACAGATACGCAGTATTTT
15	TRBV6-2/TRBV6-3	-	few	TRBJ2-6	CASSFEGSGANVLTF	TGTGCCAGCAGTTTCGAGGGTTCTGGGGCCAACGTCCTGACTTTC
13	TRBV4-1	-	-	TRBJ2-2	CASSQTGTGELFF	TGCGCCAGCAGCCAGACCGGGACCGGGGAGCTGTTTTTT
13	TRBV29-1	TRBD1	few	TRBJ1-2	CSVDIRGLYGYTF	TGCAGCGTTGATATCAGGGGGCTGTATGGCTACACCTTC
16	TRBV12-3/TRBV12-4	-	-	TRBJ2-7	CASSSNRVSDPYEQYF	TGTGCCAGCAGTTCCAACAGGGTATCGGACCCCTACGAGCAGTACTTC
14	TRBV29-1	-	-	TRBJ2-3	CSVEFYRAADTQYF	TGCAGCGTTGAATTTTACAGGGCGGCAGATACGCAGTATTTT
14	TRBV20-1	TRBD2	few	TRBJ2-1	CSAPSGKAANEQFF	TGCAGTGCTCCTAGCGGGAAGGCGGCAAATGAGCAGTTCTTC
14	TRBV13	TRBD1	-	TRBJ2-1	CASSLGPTGGEQFF	TGTGCCAGCAGTTTAGGTCCGACAGGGGGCGAGCAGTTCTTC
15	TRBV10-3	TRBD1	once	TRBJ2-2	CAIRQGTGDTGELFF	TGTGCCATCAGACAAGGGACAGGGGACACCGGGGAGCTGTTTTTT
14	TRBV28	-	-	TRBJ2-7	CASSLRRPGYEQYF	TGTGCCAGCAGTTTACGGCGGCCGGGCTACGAGCAGTACTTC
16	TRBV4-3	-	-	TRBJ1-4	CASSQEGGSGSEKLFF	TGCGCCAGCAGCCAAGAAGGAGGCAGCGGGAGTGAAAAACTGTTTTTT
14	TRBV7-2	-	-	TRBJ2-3	CASRRSGSTDTQYF	TGTGCCAGCCGACGTTCCGGCAGCACAGATACGCAGTATTTT
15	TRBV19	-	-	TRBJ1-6	CASSFVTGINSPLHF	TGTGCCAGTAGCTTCGTTACAGGGATCAACTCACCCCTCCACTTT
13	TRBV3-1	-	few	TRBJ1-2	CASSRSDLYGYTF	TGTGCCAGCAGCCGCAGCGACCTCTATGGCTACACCTTC